Each of the 18 T cell receptor beta chains below was sequenced from the same sample in a study of long-term antiretroviral therapy in people with HIV. Assay version v3.0 of immunoSEQ was used, and it was run at survey level. Sequenced by immunoSEQ multiplex PCR; TCRdb stores in-frame clones only, minus some. The sample comprises about 23,000 clones, around nine tenths of which are singletons, and 6.4% rests with the top ten. Material: unsorted PBMCs, obtained 0.6 years after starting antiretroviral therapy. These receptors were obtained from a man between 60 and 75 years old with HIV.

The chain links TRBV19 to TRBJ1-5; 8 bases agree with TRBD1. The CDR3 totals 14 residues. From germline, CDR1 is LNHDA and CDR2 SQIVND (reference sequence). Trimming removed 7 bases from V and 5 bases from J; junction bases left unmatched: 7. CDR3: CASNTGTGDQPQHF. CDR3 coding DNA: TGTGCCAGTAATACCGGGACAGGCGATCAGCCCCAGCATTTT.

The rearrangement links TRBV5-1 to TRBJ2-1; 16 nucleotides match TRBD2. CDR1 is SGHRS, CDR2 YFSETQ, per germline. The CDR3 consists of 15 residues. V gave up 4 bases and J gave up 13 bases; unmatched junction bases: 8. The CDR3 bases are TGCGCCAGCAGCCTGGGGACTAGCGGGAGGGGAACACAGTTCTTC. It is translated as CASSLGTSGRGTQFF.

In nucleotides, the CDR3 is TGTGCCAGCAGCTTACCCACAGGGTTGGAGGCCACTGAAGCTTTCTTT. This translates into CASSLPTGLEATEAFF. V gene TRBV7-9 combines with J gene TRBJ1-1; tentative D call: TRBD1 (6 bases). V gave up 2 bases and J gave up 4 bases, with 17 bases separating them. The germline V gene has CDR1 SEHNR and CDR2 FQNEAQ (reference sequence). The CDR3 consists of 16 residues.

The rearrangement uses TRBV9 and TRBJ1-5; D call uncertain. The length of the CDR3 is 14 residues. Germline loops: CDR1 SGDLS, CDR2 YYNGEE. Between the trimmed V and J ends, which lost 5 bases and 1 base, there was a span of 10 bases. The DNA for the CDR3 is TGTGCCAGCAGTATGATGGGGAGCAATCAGCCCCAGCATTTT. As protein: CASSMMGSNQPQHF.

Details on this clone: An end of the junction differs from the germline gene, which may be a read error. The chain combines TRBV19 with TRBJ1-2; no clear D. Germline CDR1 reads LNHDA; CDR2 reads SQIVND (reference sequence). There are 12 residues in the CDR3. Here the CDR3 reads CVSSIVDNGYTF. The CDR3 nucleotides read TGTGTCAGTAGTATCGTTGACAACGGCTACACCTTC.

The rearrangement joins TRBV9 to TRBJ2-5; the D gene is possibly TRBD2 (6 bases). The V end lost 2 bases, the J end lost 0 bases, and 14 bases lay between the germline ends. Germline V gives CDR1 SGDLS, CDR2 YYNGEE. The CDR3 spans 16 residues. CDR3 sequence (DNA): TGTGCCAGCAGCGTGGGCGGAGCGGGCAACCAAGAGACCCAGTACTTC. It specifies CASSVGGAGNQETQYF.

The CDR3, as DNA: TGTGCCAGCTCACCACGGAGTCGCGGACTTCGGAACACTGAAGCTTTCTTT. Its translation is CASSPRSRGLRNTEAFF. The gene calls are TRBV18 and TRBJ1-1; no clear D. V was cut by 1 base and J by 1 base, with 16 bases left in between. The germline CDR1 and CDR2 sequences are KGHSH and LQKENI. The CDR3 extends over 17 amino acids. Drawing the rest from reference TRBV18 and TRBJ1-1, the complete variable domain is NAGVMQNPRHLVRRRGQEARLRCSPMKGHSHVYWYRQLPEEGLKFMVYLQKENIIDESGMPKERFSAEFPKEGPSILRIQQVVRGDSAAYFCASSPRSRGLRNTEAFFGQGTRLTVV.

The V and J genes are TRBV2 and TRBJ2-2, with a weak D call TRBD2 (6 bases). The CDR3 loop spans 15 amino acids. The V gene's germline CDR1 is SNHLY and CDR2 FYNNEI. V was pared by 8 bases and J by 4 bases, with 17 bases between. CDR3 DNA: TGTGCCAGCCACGGGCGTCTAGCGCCCACCGGGGAGCTGTTTTTT. Amino acids: CASHGRLAPTGELFF.

This sequence joins TRBV6-6 and TRBJ1-1, with no clear D. The V end lost 4 bases, the J end lost 0 bases, and 3 bases lay between the germline ends. The CDR3 length is 12 residues. Germline values: CDR1 MNHNY, CDR2 SVGAGI (reference sequence). The CDR3 DNA follows: TGTGCCAGCAGTTCGGTGAACACTGAAGCTTTCTTT. Protein: CASSSVNTEAFF.

The chain joins TRBV6-5 to TRBJ2-7, with D tentatively TRBD1 (6 bases). Trimming pared 6 bases from V and 3 bases from J, leaving 12 bases between. The CDR3 extends over 13 amino acids. Looked up from germline, CDR1 is MNHEY and CDR2 is SVGAGI. The CDR3 sequence is CASSRGPLYEQYF. As DNA, the CDR3 is TGTGCCAGCAGCAGGGGTCCCCTCTACGAGCAGTACTTC.

The rearrangement joins TRBV16 to TRBJ1-1, with TRBD1 identical over 7 bases. V shed 1 base and J 7 bases; nucleotides not matched to a gene: 9. There are 15 residues in the CDR3. Germline-derived CDR1 and CDR2 are KGHSY and FQNENV. CDR3 region: CASSQLRGTEGEAFF. Here the CDR3 DNA reads TGTGCCAGCAGCCAATTAAGGGGGACAGAGGGTGAAGCTTTCTTT.

CDR3 coding DNA: TGCGCCAGCAGCCAAGGCTGGTGGCGGGTGGACAAAAACATTCAGTACTTC. This gives the protein CASSQGWWRVDKNIQYF. V gene TRBV4-1 combines with J gene TRBJ2-4; perhaps TRBD2 as D (5 bases). The CDR3 sequence is 17 residues long. Germline CDR1 is MGHRA and CDR2 is YSYEKL. Trimming pared 1 base from V and 3 bases from J, leaving 16 bases between.

The chain carries TRBV10-2 and TRBJ2-5, with 7 bases that match TRBD1. The CDR3 has 12 amino acids. The germline gives CDR1 WSHSY, CDR2 SAAADI. With V trimmed by 5 bases and J by 4 bases, 1 base remained unmatched. The chain's CDR3 is CASSNRGETQYF. The CDR3 DNA is TGCGCCAGCAGTAACAGGGGAGAGACCCAGTACTTC.

The V and J genes are TRBV10-3 and TRBJ1-2; possible D gene TRBD1, 5 bases. Germline values: CDR1 ENHRY, CDR2 SYGVKD. The CDR3 extends over 14 amino acids. V lost 6 bases to trimming and J lost 6 bases, with 17 bases between them. As DNA, the CDR3 is TGTGCCATCAGGGATTCGGGGGTAATTCATGGCTACACCTTC. It is translated as CAIRDSGVIHGYTF.

V and J are TRBV7-2 and TRBJ1-2; D unresolved. The CDR3 sequence is 12 residues long. CDR1 and CDR2 from the germline V gene are SGHTA and FQGNSA. V lost 3 bases, J lost 4 bases, and 6 bases lay in between. The CDR3 region is CASSFFPYGYTF. CDR3 nucleotides: TGTGCCAGCAGCTTTTTTCCCTATGGCTACACCTTC.

The rearrangement joins TRBV18 to TRBJ2-4; D gene uncertain. Trimming shortened V by 2 bases and J by 1 base, and 15 bases separated the two germline ends. The V gene's germline CDR1 is KGHSH and CDR2 LQKENI. CDR3 length equals 17 residues. The CDR3 loop reads CASSPSSTLGAKNIQYF. The CDR3 coding sequence is TGTGCCAGCTCACCATCTTCCACCTTGGGGGCCAAAAACATTCAGTACTTC.

The chain joins TRBV7-2 to TRBJ2-1; D not resolved. Per the germline V gene, CDR1 is SGHTA and CDR2 is FQGNSA. V was shortened by 7 bases and J by 4 bases, with 14 bases between the two germline ends. This CDR3 region has 14 residues. CDR3 region: CASNPATDYNEQFF. The DNA for the CDR3 is TGTGCCAGCAACCCTGCCACGGATTACAATGAGCAGTTCTTC.

The gene calls are TRBV9 and TRBJ2-1; 8 bases fit TRBD2. Trimming at V came to 2 bases and at J to 9 bases, leaving 4 bases not matched to a gene. The CDR3 runs 13 residues. Germline CDR1 is SGDLS and CDR2 is YYNGEE. The chain's CDR3 is CASSVSGRTEQFF. CDR3 in DNA: TGTGCCAGCAGCGTGAGCGGGAGAACTGAGCAGTTCTTC.